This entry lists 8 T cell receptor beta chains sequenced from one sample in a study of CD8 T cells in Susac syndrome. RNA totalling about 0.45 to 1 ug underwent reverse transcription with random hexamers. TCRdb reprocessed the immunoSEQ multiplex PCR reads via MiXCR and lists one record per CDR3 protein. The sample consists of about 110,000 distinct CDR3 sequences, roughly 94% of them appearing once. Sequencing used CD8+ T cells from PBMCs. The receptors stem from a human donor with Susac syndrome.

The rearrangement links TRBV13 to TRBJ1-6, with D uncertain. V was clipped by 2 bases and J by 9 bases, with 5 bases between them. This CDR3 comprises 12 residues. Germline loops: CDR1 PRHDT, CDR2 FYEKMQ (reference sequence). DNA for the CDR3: TGTGCCAGCAGCTTATCATCTTCACCCCTCCACTTT. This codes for CASSLSSSPLHF.

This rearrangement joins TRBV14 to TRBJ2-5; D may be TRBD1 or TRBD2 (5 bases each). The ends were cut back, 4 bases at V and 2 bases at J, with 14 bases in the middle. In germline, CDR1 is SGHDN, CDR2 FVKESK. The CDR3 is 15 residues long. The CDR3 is CASSPAWGTQETQYF. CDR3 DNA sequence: TGTGCCAGCAGCCCCGCCTGGGGGACGCAAGAGACCCAGTACTTC.

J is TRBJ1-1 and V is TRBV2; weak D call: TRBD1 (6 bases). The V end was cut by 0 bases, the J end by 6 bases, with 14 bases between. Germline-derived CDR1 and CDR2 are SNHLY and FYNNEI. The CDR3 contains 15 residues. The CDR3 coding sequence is TGTGCCAGCAGTGAAGCCAGCAGGGGTTGGGCTGAAGCTTTCTTT. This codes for CASSEASRGWAEAFF.

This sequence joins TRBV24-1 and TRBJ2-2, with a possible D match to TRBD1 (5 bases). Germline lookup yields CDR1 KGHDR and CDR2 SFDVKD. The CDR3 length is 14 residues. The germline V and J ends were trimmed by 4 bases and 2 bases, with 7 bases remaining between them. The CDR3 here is CATSDDRNTGELFF. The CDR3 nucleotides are TGTGCCACCAGTGACGACAGAAACACCGGGGAGCTGTTTTTT.

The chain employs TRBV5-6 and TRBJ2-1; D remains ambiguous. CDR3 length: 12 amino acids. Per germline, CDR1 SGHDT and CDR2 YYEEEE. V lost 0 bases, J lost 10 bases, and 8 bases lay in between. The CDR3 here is CASSLVGSEQFF. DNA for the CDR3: TGTGCCAGCAGCTTGGTGGGCAGCGAGCAGTTCTTC.

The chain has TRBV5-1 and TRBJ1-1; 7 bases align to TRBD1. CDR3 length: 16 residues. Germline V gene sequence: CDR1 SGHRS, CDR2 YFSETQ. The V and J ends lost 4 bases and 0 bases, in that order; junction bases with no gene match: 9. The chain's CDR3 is CASSPGRTGMNTEAFF. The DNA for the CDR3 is TGCGCCAGCAGCCCAGGGCGGACAGGCATGAACACTGAAGCTTTCTTT.

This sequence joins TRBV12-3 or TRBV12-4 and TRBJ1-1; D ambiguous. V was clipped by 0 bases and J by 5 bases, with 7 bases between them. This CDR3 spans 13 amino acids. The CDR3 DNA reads TGTGCCAGCAGTTTAGCGCGTTTTACTGAAGCTTTCTTT. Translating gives CASSLARFTEAFF.

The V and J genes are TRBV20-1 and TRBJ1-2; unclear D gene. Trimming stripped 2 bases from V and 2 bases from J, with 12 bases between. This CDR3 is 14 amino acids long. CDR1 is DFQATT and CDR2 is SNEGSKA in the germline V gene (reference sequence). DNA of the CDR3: TGCAGTGCTAGAATACGGGGAGGAAACTATGGCTACACCTTC. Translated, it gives CSARIRGGNYGYTF.